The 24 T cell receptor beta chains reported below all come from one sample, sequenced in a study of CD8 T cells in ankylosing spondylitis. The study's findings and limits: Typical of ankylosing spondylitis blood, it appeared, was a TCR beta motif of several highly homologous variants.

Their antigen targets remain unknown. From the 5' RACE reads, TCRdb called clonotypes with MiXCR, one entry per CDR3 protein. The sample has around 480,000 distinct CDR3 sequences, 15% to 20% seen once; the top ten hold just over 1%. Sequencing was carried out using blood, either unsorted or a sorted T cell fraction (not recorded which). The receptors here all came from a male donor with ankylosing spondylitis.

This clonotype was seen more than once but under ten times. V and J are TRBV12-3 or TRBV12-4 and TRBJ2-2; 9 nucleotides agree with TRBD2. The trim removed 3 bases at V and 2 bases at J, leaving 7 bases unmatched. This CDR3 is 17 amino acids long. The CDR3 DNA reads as TGTGCCAGCAGTTTGCCCGTAGCGGGAGCAAACACCGGGGAGCTGTTTTTT. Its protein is CASSLPVAGANTGELFF.

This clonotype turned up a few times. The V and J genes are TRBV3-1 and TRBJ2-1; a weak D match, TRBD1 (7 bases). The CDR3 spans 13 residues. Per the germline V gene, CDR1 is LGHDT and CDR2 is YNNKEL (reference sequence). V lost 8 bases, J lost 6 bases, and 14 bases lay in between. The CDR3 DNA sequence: TGTGCCAGCGACAGGGTGGGGGGCAATGAGCAGTTCTTC. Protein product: CASDRVGGNEQFF.

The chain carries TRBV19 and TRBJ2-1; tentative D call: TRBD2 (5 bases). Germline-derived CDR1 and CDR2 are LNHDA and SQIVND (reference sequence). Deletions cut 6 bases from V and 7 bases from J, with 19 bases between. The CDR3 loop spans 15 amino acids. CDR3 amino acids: CASSRPLTRGNEQFF. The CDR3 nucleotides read TGTGCCAGTAGCCGCCCGCTCACCCGAGGGAATGAGCAGTTCTTC.

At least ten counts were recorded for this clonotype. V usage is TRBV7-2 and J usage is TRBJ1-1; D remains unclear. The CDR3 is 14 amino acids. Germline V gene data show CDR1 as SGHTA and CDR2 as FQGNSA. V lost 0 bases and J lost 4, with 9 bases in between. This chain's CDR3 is CASSLAGSGTEAFF. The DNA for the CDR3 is TGTGCCAGCAGCTTAGCCGGGTCCGGCACTGAAGCTTTCTTT.

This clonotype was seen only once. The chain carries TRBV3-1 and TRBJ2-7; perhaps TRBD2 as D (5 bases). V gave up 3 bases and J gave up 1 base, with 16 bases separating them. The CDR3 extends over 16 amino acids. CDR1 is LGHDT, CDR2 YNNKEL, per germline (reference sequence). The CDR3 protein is CASSQPRTGGSYEQYF. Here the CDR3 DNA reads TGTGCCAGCAGCCAGCCTAGGACTGGCGGGTCCTACGAGCAGTACTTC.

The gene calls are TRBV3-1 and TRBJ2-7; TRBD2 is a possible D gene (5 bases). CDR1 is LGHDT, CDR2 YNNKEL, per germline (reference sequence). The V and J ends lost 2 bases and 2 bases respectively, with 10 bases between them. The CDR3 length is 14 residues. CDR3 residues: CASSQKAGTYEQYF. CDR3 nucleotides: TGTGCCAGCAGCCAAAAGGCGGGTACCTACGAGCAGTACTTC.

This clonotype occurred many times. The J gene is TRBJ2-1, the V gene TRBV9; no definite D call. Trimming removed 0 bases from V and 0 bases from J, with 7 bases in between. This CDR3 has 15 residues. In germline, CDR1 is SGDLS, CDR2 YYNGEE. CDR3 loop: CASSVGQNSYNEQFF. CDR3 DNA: TGTGCCAGCAGCGTAGGCCAAAACTCCTACAATGAGCAGTTCTTC.

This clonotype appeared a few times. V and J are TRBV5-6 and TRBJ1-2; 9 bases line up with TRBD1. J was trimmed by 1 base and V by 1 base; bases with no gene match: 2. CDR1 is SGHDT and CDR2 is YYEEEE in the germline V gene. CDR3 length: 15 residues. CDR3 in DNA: TGTGCCAGCAGCTTGTGGACAGGGGTTAACTATGGCTACACCTTC. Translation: CASSLWTGVNYGYTF.

This chain's CDR3 is CASSAGGTYEQYF. The CDR3 nucleotides are TGTGCCAGCAGCGCGGGCGGGACCTACGAGCAGTACTTC. This sequence joins TRBV9 and TRBJ2-7, with a tentative D call TRBD2 (6 bases). Trimming left V 3 bases short and J 2 bases short, with 9 bases between. In germline, CDR1 is SGDLS, CDR2 YYNGEE. The CDR3 spans 13 residues.

DNA for the CDR3: TGTGCCAGCAGCTTAGCTACAGGGCGCTATGGCTACACCTTC. The encoded protein is CASSLATGRYGYTF. The chain links TRBV7-6 to TRBJ1-2; D possibly corresponds to TRBD1 (6 bases). This CDR3 spans 14 amino acids. In germline, CDR1 is SGHVS, CDR2 FNYEAQ. V lost 0 bases, J lost 4 bases, and 9 bases lay in between.

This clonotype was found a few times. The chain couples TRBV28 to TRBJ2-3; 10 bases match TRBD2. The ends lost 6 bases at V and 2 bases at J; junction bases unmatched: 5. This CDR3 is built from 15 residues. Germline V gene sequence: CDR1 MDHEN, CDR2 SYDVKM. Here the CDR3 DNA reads TGTGCCAGCAGCCAGACTAGCGGGCCCACAGATACGCAGTATTTT. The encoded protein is CASSQTSGPTDTQYF.

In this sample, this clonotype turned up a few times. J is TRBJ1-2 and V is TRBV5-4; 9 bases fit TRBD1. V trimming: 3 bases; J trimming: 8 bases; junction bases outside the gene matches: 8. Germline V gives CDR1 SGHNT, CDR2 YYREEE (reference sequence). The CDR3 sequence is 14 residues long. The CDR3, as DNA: TGTGCCAGCAGCTCCCGGGACAGGGTAGGAGGCTACACCTTC. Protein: CASSSRDRVGGYTF.

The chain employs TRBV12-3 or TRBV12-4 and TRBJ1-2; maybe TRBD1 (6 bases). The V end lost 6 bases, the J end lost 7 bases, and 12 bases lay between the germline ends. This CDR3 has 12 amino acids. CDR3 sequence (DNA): TGTGCCAGCAGACTGACAGGTCGTGGCTACACCTTC. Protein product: CASRLTGRGYTF.

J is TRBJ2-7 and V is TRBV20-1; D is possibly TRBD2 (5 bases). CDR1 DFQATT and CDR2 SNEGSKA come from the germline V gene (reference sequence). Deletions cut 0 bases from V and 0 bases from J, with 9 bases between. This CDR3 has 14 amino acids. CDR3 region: CSARDRRFSYEQYF. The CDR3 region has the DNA TGCAGTGCTAGAGATCGGAGGTTCTCCTACGAGCAGTACTTC.

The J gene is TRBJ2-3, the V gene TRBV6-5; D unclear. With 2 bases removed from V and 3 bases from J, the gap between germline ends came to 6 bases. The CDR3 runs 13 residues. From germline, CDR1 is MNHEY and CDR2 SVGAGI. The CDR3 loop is CASSYGVTDTQYF. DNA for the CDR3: TGTGCCAGCAGTTACGGGGTAACAGATACGCAGTATTTT.

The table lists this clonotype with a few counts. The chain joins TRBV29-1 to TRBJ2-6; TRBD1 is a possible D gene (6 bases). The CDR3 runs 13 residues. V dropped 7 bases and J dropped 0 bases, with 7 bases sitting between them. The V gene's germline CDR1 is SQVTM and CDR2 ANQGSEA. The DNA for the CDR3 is TGCAGCGCGGACAGCTCTGGGGCCAACGTCCTGACTTTC. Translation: CSADSSGANVLTF. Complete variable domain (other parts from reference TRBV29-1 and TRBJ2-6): SAVISQKPSRDICQRGTSLTIQCQVDSQVTMMFWYRQQPGQSLTLIATANQGSEATYESGFVIDKFPISRPNLTFSTLTVSNMSPEDSSIYLCSADSSGANVLTFGAGSRLTVL.

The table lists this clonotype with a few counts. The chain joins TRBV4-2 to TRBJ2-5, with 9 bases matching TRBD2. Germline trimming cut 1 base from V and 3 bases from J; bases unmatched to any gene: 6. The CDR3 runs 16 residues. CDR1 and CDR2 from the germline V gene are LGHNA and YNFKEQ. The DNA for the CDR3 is TGTGCCAGCAGCCAAGCGGTTGCTAGCGGGGAAGAGACCCAGTACTTC. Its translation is CASSQAVASGEETQYF.

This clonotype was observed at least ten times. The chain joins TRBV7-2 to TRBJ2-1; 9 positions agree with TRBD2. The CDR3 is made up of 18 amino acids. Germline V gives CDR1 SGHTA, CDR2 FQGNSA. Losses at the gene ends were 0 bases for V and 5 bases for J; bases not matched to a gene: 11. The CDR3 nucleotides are TGTGCCAGCAGCTTAGCGGGCACGAGGACTAGCGCGAACAATGAGCAGTTCTTC. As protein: CASSLAGTRTSANNEQFF.

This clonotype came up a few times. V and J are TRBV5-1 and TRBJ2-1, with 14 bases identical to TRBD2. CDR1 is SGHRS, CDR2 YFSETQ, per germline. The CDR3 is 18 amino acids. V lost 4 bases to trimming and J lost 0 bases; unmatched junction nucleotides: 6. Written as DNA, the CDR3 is TGCGCCAGCAGCCGGGGGACTAGCGGGGGTATCTCCTACAATGAGCAGTTCTTC. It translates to CASSRGTSGGISYNEQFF. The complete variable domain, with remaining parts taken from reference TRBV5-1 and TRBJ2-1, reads KAGVTQTPRYLIKTRGQQVTLSCSPISGHRSVSWYQQTPGQGLQFLFEYFSETQRNKGNFPGRFSGRQFSNSRSEMNVSTLELGDSALYLCASSRGTSGGISYNEQFFGPGTRLTVL.

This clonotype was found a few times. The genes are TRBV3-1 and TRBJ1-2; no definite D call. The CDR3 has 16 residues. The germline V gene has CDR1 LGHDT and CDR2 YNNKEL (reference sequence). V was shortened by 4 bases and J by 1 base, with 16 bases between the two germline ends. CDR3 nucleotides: TGTGCCAGCAGCCCTGGCCCAGTAAGGGATAACTATGGCTACACCTTC. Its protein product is CASSPGPVRDNYGYTF. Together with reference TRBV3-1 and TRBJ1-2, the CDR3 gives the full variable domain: DTAVSQTPKYLVTQMGNDKSIKCEQNLGHDTMYWYKQDSKKFLKIMFSYNNKELIINETVPNRFSPKSPDKAHLNLHINSLELGDSAVYFCASSPGPVRDNYGYTFGSGTRLTVV.

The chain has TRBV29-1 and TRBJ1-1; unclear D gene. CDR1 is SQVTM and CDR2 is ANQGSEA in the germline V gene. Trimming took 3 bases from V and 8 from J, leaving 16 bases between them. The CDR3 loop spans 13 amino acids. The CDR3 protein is CSVEGRSPGEAFF. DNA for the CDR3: TGCAGCGTTGAGGGGAGATCCCCCGGGGAAGCTTTCTTT.

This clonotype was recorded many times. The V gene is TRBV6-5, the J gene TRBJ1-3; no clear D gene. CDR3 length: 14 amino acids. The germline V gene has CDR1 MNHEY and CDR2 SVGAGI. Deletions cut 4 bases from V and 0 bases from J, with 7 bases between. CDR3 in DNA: TGTGCCAGCAGTTCAACGAGCTCTGGAAACACCATATATTTT. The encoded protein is CASSSTSSGNTIYF.

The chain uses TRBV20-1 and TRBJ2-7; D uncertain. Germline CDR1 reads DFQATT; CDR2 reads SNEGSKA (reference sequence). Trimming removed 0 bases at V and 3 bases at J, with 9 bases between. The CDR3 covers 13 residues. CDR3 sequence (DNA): TGCAGTGCTAGAGATCCCAGGATCTACGAGCAGTACTTC. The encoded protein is CSARDPRIYEQYF.

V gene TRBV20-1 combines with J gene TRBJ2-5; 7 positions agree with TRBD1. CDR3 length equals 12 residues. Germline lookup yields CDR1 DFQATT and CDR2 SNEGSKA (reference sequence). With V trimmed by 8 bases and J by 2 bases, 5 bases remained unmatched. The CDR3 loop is CSTRGYQETQYF. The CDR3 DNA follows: TGCAGTACCAGGGGGTATCAAGAGACCCAGTACTTC.